The present T cell receptor beta chain was sequenced within a study of blood T cell repertoires in COVID-19. Overall study context: Collection of acute and convalescent COVID-19 samples took place in the United States, Italy and Spain.

This CDR3 comprises 17 residues. The germline V gene encodes CDR1 SGHTS and CDR2 YDEGEE. V was clipped by 0 bases and J by 2 bases; unmatched bases: 7. Original data processing: By means of reference gene primer amplification, nucleated cell counts were estimated. TCRdb's table, derived via immunoSEQ multiplex PCR, lists solely in-frame clones and lacks some. V, J and clone size are taken as reported in that table, and D and trimming were inferred from the DNA itself. The sample records fewer than 300,000 clones, about 85% being singletons. The sequence was obtained from a man aged 55 to 69 who had recovered from COVID-19. The sample was peripheral blood. The chain joins TRBV5-8 to TRBJ2-5; 10 bases are shared with TRBD2. Here the CDR3 reads CASSLGASGGQQETQYF. The CDR3 DNA is TGTGCCAGCAGCTTGGGGGCTAGCGGGGGTCAACAAGAGACCCAGTACTTC.